This TCR beta chain stems from a study of T-cell reconstitution after alpha-beta-depleted transplantation in children. V shed 4 bases and J shed 3 bases, with 11 bases lying between them. Germline V gene data show CDR1 as MNHEY and CDR2 as SVGEGT. CDR3 size: 14 residues. Preparing the TCRbeta library involved the use of unique molecular identifiers. Via MiXCR, TCRdb re-called the PCR reads, giving one row per CDR3 protein. Of a few hundred thousand distinct CDR3 sequences listed, about 18% are singletons. The chain combines TRBV6-2 or TRBV6-3 with TRBJ2-3; a possible D gene is TRBD2 (6 bases). The sequence derives from a human donor who donated a stem cell graft to a child with acute lymphoblastic leukemia. Specimen: PBMCs from the stem cell graft donor, collected from the stem cell graft. CDR3: CASSSPGETDTQYF. The CDR3 nucleotides read TGTGCCAGCAGTTCGCCGGGGGAAACAGATACGCAGTATTTT.